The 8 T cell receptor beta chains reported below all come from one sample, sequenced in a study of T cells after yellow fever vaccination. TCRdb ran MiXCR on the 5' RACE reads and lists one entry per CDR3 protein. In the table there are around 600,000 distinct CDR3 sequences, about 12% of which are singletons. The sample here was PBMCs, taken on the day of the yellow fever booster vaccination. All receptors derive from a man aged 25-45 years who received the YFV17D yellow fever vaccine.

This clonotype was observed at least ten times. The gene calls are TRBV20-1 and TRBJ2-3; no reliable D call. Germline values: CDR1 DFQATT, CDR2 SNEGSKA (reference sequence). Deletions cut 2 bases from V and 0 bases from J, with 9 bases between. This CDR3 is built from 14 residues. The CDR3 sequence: CSARPWTSTDTQYF. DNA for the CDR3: TGCAGTGCTAGACCCTGGACCAGCACAGATACGCAGTATTTT.

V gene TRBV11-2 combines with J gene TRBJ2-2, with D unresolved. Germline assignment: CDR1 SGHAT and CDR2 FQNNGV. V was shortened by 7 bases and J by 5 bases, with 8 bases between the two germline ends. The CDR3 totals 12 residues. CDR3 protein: CASNLGTGELFF. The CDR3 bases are TGTGCCAGCAATCTTGGGACCGGGGAGCTGTTTTTT.

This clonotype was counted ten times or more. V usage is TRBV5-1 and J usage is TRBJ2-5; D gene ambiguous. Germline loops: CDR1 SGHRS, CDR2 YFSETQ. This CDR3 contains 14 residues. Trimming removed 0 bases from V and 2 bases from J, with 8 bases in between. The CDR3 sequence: CASSLGTEQETQYF. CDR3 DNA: TGCGCCAGCAGCTTGGGGACGGAGCAAGAGACCCAGTACTTC.

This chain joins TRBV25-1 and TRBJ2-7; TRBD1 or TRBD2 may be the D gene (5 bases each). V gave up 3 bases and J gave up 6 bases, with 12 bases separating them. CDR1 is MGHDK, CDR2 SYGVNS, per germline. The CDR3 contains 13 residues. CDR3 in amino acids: CASSDPGPAEQYF. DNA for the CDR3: TGTGCCAGCAGTGACCCGGGACCGGCCGAGCAGTACTTC.

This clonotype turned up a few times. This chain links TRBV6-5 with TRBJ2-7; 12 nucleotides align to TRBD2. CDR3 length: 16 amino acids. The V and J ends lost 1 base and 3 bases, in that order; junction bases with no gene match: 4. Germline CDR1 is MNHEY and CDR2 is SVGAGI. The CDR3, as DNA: TGTGCCAGCAGTTACTTCACTAGCGGGAGGTACTACGAGCAGTACTTC. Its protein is CASSYFTSGRYYEQYF.

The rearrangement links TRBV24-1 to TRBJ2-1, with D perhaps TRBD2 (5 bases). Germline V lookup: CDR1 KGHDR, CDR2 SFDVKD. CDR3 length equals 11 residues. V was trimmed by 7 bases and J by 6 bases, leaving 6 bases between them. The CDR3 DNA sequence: TGTGCCACCAGGACTACCAATGAGCAGTTCTTC. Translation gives CATRTTNEQFF.

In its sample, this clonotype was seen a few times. CDR3 in DNA: TGTGCCAGCAGCTTCCCCAAAGGGGATAGCGGGAGCACAGATACGCAGTATTTT. As protein: CASSFPKGDSGSTDTQYF. The chain links TRBV11-1 to TRBJ2-3; 7 bases are shared with TRBD2. J gave up 0 bases and V 3 bases, and 12 bases lay outside the gene matches. This CDR3 has 18 amino acids. CDR1 and CDR2 (germline): SGHAT, FQDESV (reference sequence).

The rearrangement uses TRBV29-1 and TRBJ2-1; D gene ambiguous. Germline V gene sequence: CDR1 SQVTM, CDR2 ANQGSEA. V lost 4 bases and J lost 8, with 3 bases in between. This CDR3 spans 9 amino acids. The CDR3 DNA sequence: TGCAGCGTTGCGGATGAGCAGTTCTTC. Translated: CSVADEQFF.